Included here is one T cell receptor beta chain sequence, with context. The sample originates from a study of technical replicates of blood from a handful of donors. The CDR3 sequence is 15 residues long. Per the germline V gene, CDR1 is MGHRA and CDR2 is YSYEKL. The germline V and J ends were trimmed by 4 bases and 0 bases, with 13 bases remaining between them. TCRdb's table, derived via immunoSEQ multiplex PCR, lists solely in-frame clones and lacks some. The data contain 65,000 to 85,000 clones, around 90% of them seen just once; the ten biggest clones take up roughly 0.27%. V usage is TRBV4-1 and J usage is TRBJ2-7; D may be TRBD2 (6 bases). Sequenced input: T cells isolated from PBMCs. The clonotype was recovered from a human donor in good health. As DNA, the CDR3 is TGCGCCAGCAGCCCCGGGGGAATCGACTCCTACGAGCAGTACTTC. Translated: CASSPGGIDSYEQYF.